These 21 T cell receptor beta chains share one sample of origin, sequenced in a study of T cell responses to AZD1222 COVID-19 vaccine. Sequencing used immunoSEQ multiplex PCR; TCRdb keeps in-frame clones, though not all of them. The sample lists 80,000 to 95,000 clones; around 90% were seen once. This sample comprised peripheral blood, obtained on day 0 of AZD1222 vaccination. These receptors came from an adult in good health.

The V and J genes are TRBV27 and TRBJ2-2; D call uncertain. V was trimmed by 4 bases and J by 3 bases, leaving 9 bases between them. This CDR3 comprises 14 residues. CDR1 is MNHEY, CDR2 SMNVEV, per germline (reference sequence). The CDR3 is CASSSGRYTGELFF. In DNA, the CDR3 is TGTGCCAGCAGTTCCGGACGGTACACCGGGGAGCTGTTTTTT.

J is TRBJ1-5 and V is TRBV4-2; D unclear. Germline CDR1 LGHNA, CDR2 YNFKEQ. The CDR3 length is 13 residues. Deletions cut 1 base from V and 4 bases from J, with 5 bases between. The CDR3 spells CASSQVLNQPQHF. The CDR3 nucleotides are TGTGCCAGCAGCCAAGTACTTAATCAGCCCCAGCATTTT.

This clone was observed a handful of times. This chain connects TRBV19 to TRBJ2-3; 9 bases map to TRBD2. The CDR3 is 15 amino acids. V lost 2 bases and J lost 2; bases outside the gene matches: 2. Germline V gene data show CDR1 as LNHDA and CDR2 as SQIVND (reference sequence). CDR3 amino acids: CASSISGGTTDTQYF. Written as DNA, the CDR3 is TGTGCCAGTAGTATAAGCGGGGGGACCACAGATACGCAGTATTTT. The entire variable domain, with the rest obtained from reference TRBV19 and TRBJ2-3, is as follows: DGGITQSPKYLFRKEGQNVTLSCEQNLNHDAMYWYRQDPGQGLRLIYYSQIVNDFQKGDIAEGYSVSREKKESFPLTVTSAQKNPTAFYLCASSISGGTTDTQYFGPGTRLTVL.

The chain is built from TRBV28 and TRBJ1-2; no firm D call. V lost 5 bases and J 6 bases, leaving 19 bases between the germline ends. Germline lookup yields CDR1 MDHEN and CDR2 SYDVKM. This CDR3 is built from 15 residues. This CDR3 reads CASSPHGPSDNGYTF. DNA for the CDR3: TGTGCCAGCAGTCCTCACGGGCCTTCGGATAATGGCTACACCTTC.

This clone showed up just a few times. The J gene is TRBJ2-7, the V gene TRBV5-4, with D maybe TRBD1 (7 bases). The CDR3 extends over 13 amino acids. CDR1 is SGHNT and CDR2 is YYREEE in the germline V gene (reference sequence). Trimming took 4 bases from V and 4 from J, leaving 12 bases between them. The CDR3 reads CASSVQGGYEQYF. CDR3 nucleotides: TGTGCCAGCAGCGTCCAGGGGGGTTACGAGCAGTACTTC.

This sequence joins TRBV5-4 and TRBJ1-2, with D unclear. CDR3 length equals 11 residues. Germline V gene sequence: CDR1 SGHNT, CDR2 YYREEE (reference sequence). V was cut by 0 bases and J by 7 bases, with 4 bases left in between. The CDR3 reads CASSLGTGYTF. CDR3 nucleotides: TGTGCCAGCAGCTTGGGGACTGGCTACACCTTC.

For the CDR3, the DNA is TGCGCCAGCAGCTTGGATACCACAGGGGGAAAAGGCGGCTACACCTTC. Residues: CASSLDTTGGKGGYTF. The rearrangement joins TRBV5-1 to TRBJ1-2, with 8 bases identical to TRBD1. The CDR3 extends over 16 amino acids. CDR1 SGHRS and CDR2 YFSETQ come from the germline V gene. Trimming took 0 bases from V and 8 from J; bases not matched to a gene: 12. The complete variable domain, with remaining parts taken from reference TRBV5-1 and TRBJ1-2, reads KAGVTQTPRYLIKTRGQQVTLSCSPISGHRSVSWYQQTPGQGLQFLFEYFSETQRNKGNFPGRFSGRQFSNSRSEMNVSTLELGDSALYLCASSLDTTGGKGGYTFGSGTRLTVV.

The J gene is TRBJ1-5, the V gene TRBV12-3 or TRBV12-4; TRBD1 might be the D (5 bases). V lost 3 bases and J 3 bases, leaving 6 bases between the germline ends. CDR3 length: 13 amino acids. The CDR3 coding sequence is TGTGCCAGCAGTTTGACAGTCAATCAGCCCCAGCATTTT. This gives the protein CASSLTVNQPQHF.

The chain is built from TRBV5-4 and TRBJ2-1; TRBD2 matches 11 bases. The CDR3 covers 12 residues. V lost 5 bases to trimming and J lost 15 bases; unmatched junction nucleotides: 7. The germline gives CDR1 SGHNT, CDR2 YYREEE (reference sequence). Here the CDR3 reads CASRFSGGAWFF. CDR3 coding DNA: TGTGCCAGCAGGTTTAGCGGGGGGGCATGGTTCTTC.

This clone was seen just once. V and J are TRBV5-1 and TRBJ1-2, with D perhaps matching TRBD1 (5 bases). The V end lost 7 bases, the J end lost 6 bases, and 16 bases lay between the germline ends. The length of the CDR3 is 13 residues. The germline CDR1 and CDR2 sequences are SGHRS and YFSETQ. Written as DNA, the CDR3 is TGCGCCAGCGGTCAGGGTTTTGGGGATGGCTACACCTTC. Encoded protein: CASGQGFGDGYTF.

CDR3 in amino acids: CASSFPGSTDTQYF. The CDR3 bases are TGTGCCAGCAGTTTCCCAGGCAGCACAGATACGCAGTATTTT. The chain links TRBV6-5 to TRBJ2-3; D call uncertain. Germline CDR1 is MNHEY and CDR2 is SVGAGI. The CDR3 sequence is 14 residues long. The V end was cut by 4 bases, the J end by 0 bases, with 8 bases between.

The V gene is TRBV13, the J gene TRBJ1-2, with D possibly being TRBD1 (5 bases). This CDR3 is built from 13 residues. From germline, CDR1 is PRHDT and CDR2 FYEKMQ (reference sequence). Trimming shortened V by 5 bases and J by 8 bases, and 15 bases separated the two germline ends. CDR3: CASSAGRGVGYTF. In nucleotides, the CDR3 is TGTGCCAGCAGCGCGGGACGCGGAGTGGGCTACACCTTC.

V gene TRBV18 combines with J gene TRBJ1-5; no reliable D call. The CDR3 runs to 15 residues. Germline assignment: CDR1 KGHSH and CDR2 LQKENI. Trimming removed 2 bases at V and 3 bases at J, with 11 bases between. The CDR3 nucleotides are TGTGCCAGCTCACCAGGCCGATATTACAATCAGCCCCAGCATTTT. It codes for CASSPGRYYNQPQHF.

V usage is TRBV4-1 and J usage is TRBJ1-2, with TRBD1 matching 12 bases. Trimming cost V 4 bases and J 8 bases; bases outside gene matches: 11. This CDR3 is built from 16 residues. CDR1 is MGHRA, CDR2 YSYEKL, per germline. CDR3 amino acids: CASSPPGGQGAEGYTF. CDR3 nucleotides: TGCGCCAGCAGCCCTCCTGGGGGACAGGGGGCGGAAGGCTACACCTTC.

The V call is TRBV5-1, the J call TRBJ2-7, with 8 bases fitting TRBD1. Trimming took 4 bases from V and 6 from J; bases not matched to a gene: 6. The germline CDR1 and CDR2 sequences are SGHRS and YFSETQ. This CDR3 comprises 13 residues. The CDR3 is CASSPTDRGEQYF. DNA for the CDR3: TGCGCCAGCAGCCCGACCGACAGGGGCGAGCAGTACTTC.

The chain joins TRBV18 to TRBJ1-1; D is possibly TRBD1 (6 bases). Germline V gene sequence: CDR1 KGHSH, CDR2 LQKENI. V was shortened by 6 bases and J by 0 bases, with 17 bases between the two germline ends. This CDR3 has 16 residues. CDR3 coding DNA: TGTGCCAGCTCTTATGTAGGGGGGGCAATGAACACTGAAGCTTTCTTT. This sequence encodes CASSYVGGAMNTEAFF. The variable domain in full, completed from reference TRBV18 and TRBJ1-1, reads NAGVMQNPRHLVRRRGQEARLRCSPMKGHSHVYWYRQLPEEGLKFMVYLQKENIIDESGMPKERFSAEFPKEGPSILRIQQVVRGDSAAYFCASSYVGGAMNTEAFFGQGTRLTVV.

The chain carries TRBV7-8 and TRBJ1-2; unclear D gene. This CDR3 has 15 residues. Germline V lookup: CDR1 SGHVS, CDR2 FQNEAQ. V was shortened by 3 bases and J by 0 bases, with 11 bases between the two germline ends. In DNA form, the CDR3 reads TGTGCCAGCAGCTTGAGATCCAACGCTAACTATGGCTACACCTTC. Translated, it gives CASSLRSNANYGYTF.

The V gene is TRBV5-1, the J gene TRBJ1-4; D is perhaps TRBD1 (5 bases). V lost 1 base and J lost 8, with 12 bases in between. CDR1 and CDR2 from the germline V gene are SGHRS and YFSETQ. CDR3 length: 14 residues. The CDR3 sequence: CASSLNRFGEKLFF. CDR3 DNA sequence: TGCGCCAGCAGCTTGAACAGGTTTGGGGAAAAACTGTTTTTT.

V usage is TRBV5-6 and J usage is TRBJ1-1; D gene ambiguous. This CDR3 contains 13 residues. V dropped 5 bases and J dropped 5 bases, with 13 bases sitting between them. Germline values: CDR1 SGHDT, CDR2 YYEEEE. The CDR3 sequence: CASSPPSWTEAFF. CDR3 nucleotide sequence: TGTGCCAGCAGTCCCCCTTCTTGGACTGAAGCTTTCTTT.

This clone has just one count. The chain has TRBV7-3 and TRBJ1-1; no definite D call. The V gene lost 2 bases and the J gene lost 0 bases, with 10 bases spanning the gap. The CDR3 is 15 amino acids. Germline V gene data show CDR1 as SGHTA and CDR2 as FQGTGA. CDR3 bases: TGTGCCAGCAGCTTAGGAATAGGGCTGAACACTGAAGCTTTCTTT. Translated, it gives CASSLGIGLNTEAFF.

The chain carries TRBV12-3 or TRBV12-4 and TRBJ1-2; the D is unclear. Trimming cost V 3 bases and J 5 bases, with 10 bases left between them. The CDR3 runs to 13 residues. The CDR3 nucleotides are TGTGCCAGCAGTTTGAAACAGCTTTATGGCTACACCTTC. Protein sequence: CASSLKQLYGYTF.